These 20 T cell receptor beta chains share one sample of origin, sequenced in a study of radiation and T cells in renal cell carcinoma. Data came from immunoSEQ multiplex PCR; TCRdb stores just in-frame clones and leaves some out. The repertoire consists of some 150,000 clones, with roughly 87% occurring once and the leading ten covering 13%. Described time point: blood 2 weeks post-SBRT. Noted treatment: 15 Gy SBRT to primary tumor, nephrectomy 4 weeks later. The starting material was blood, obtained from a patient whose treatment included radiotherapy and nephrectomy. The source of these receptors is a woman aged 45-60 years with renal cell carcinoma.

V gene TRBV6-6 combines with J gene TRBJ1-4, with a tentative D call TRBD1 (5 bases). V lost 8 bases and J 12 bases, leaving 10 bases between the germline ends. This CDR3 has 10 amino acids. CDR1 and CDR2 (germline): MNHNY, SVGAGI (reference sequence). The CDR3, as DNA: TGTGCCAGCGGGGGGTGGGAACTGTTTTTT. It is translated as CASGGWELFF.

This sequence joins TRBV6-1 and TRBJ2-1; D may be TRBD1 or TRBD2 (6 bases each). CDR1 MNHNS and CDR2 SASEGT come from the germline V gene. This CDR3 is 17 amino acids long. With 2 bases removed from V and 4 bases from J, the gap between germline ends came to 18 bases. CDR3 nucleotides: TGTGCCAGCAGTGAACGGGGTATGGGGGGCGCTTACAATGAGCAGTTCTTC. As protein: CASSERGMGGAYNEQFF.

The genes are TRBV7-2 and TRBJ1-6; D is uncertain. The length of the CDR3 is 14 residues. Trimming stripped 4 bases from V and 10 bases from J, with 14 bases between. Germline V gene lookup returns CDR1 SGHTA and CDR2 FQGNSA. CDR3: CASSSAGAKSPLHF. In DNA form, the CDR3 reads TGTGCCAGCAGCTCGGCGGGTGCCAAATCACCCCTCCACTTT. Drawing the rest from reference TRBV7-2 and TRBJ1-6, the complete variable domain is GAGVSQSPSNKVTEKGKDVELRCDPISGHTALYWYRQSLGQGLEFLIYFQGNSAPDKSGLPSDRFSAERTGGSVSTLTIQRTQQEDSAVYLCASSSAGAKSPLHFGNGTRLTVT.

The chain has TRBV7-9 and TRBJ2-7; D possibly corresponds to TRBD1 (6 bases). Trimming took 6 bases from V and 4 from J, leaving 22 bases between them. Germline CDR1 and CDR2: SEHNR and FQNEAQ (reference sequence). The CDR3 is 16 residues long. The CDR3 spells CASSSFSAEQGYEQYF. In nucleotides, the CDR3 is TGTGCCAGCAGTTCCTTTTCGGCTGAACAGGGTTACGAGCAGTACTTC. Using reference TRBV7-9 and TRBJ2-7 for the parts outside the CDR3, the full variable domain is DTGVSQNPRHKITKRGQNVTFRCDPISEHNRLYWYRQTLGQGPEFLTYFQNEAQLEKSRLLSDRFSAERPKGSFSTLEIQRTEQGDSAMYLCASSSFSAEQGYEQYFGPGTRLTVT.

The chain employs TRBV9 and TRBJ1-4; D remains ambiguous. This CDR3 is 12 amino acids long. Trimming stripped 3 bases from V and 1 base from J, with 1 base between. Per the germline V gene, CDR1 is SGDLS and CDR2 is YYNGEE. The CDR3 here is CASSGTNEKLFF. CDR3 bases: TGTGCCAGCAGCGGAACTAATGAAAAACTGTTTTTT.

Only a few counts were recorded for this clone. The V and J genes are TRBV6-5 and TRBJ1-2, with D perhaps matching TRBD1 (6 bases). Per germline, CDR1 MNHEY and CDR2 SVGAGI. CDR3 length: 15 amino acids. Trimming took off 0 bases at V and 4 bases at J, with 12 bases between the two ends. The CDR3 DNA sequence: TGTGCCAGCAGTTACTCATGGGGGCAAGGCTATGGCTACACCTTC. Protein product: CASSYSWGQGYGYTF.

The chain employs TRBV19 and TRBJ1-4; possibly TRBD1 for D (6 bases). Germline V lookup: CDR1 LNHDA, CDR2 SQIVND (reference sequence). This CDR3 is 14 amino acids long. V lost 6 bases and J lost 7, with 15 bases in between. The CDR3 region is CASRSRGEGEKLFF. The DNA of the CDR3 is TGTGCCAGTAGGAGCAGGGGTGAGGGTGAAAAACTGTTTTTT.

CDR3 residues: CASSVASTDTQYF. CDR3 nucleotides: TGTGCCAGCAGCGTAGCGAGTACAGATACGCAGTATTTT. The chain recombines TRBV5-6 with TRBJ2-3, with D possibly being TRBD2 (5 bases). CDR3 size: 13 residues. Trimming cost V 4 bases and J 3 bases, with 9 bases left between them. Germline V lookup: CDR1 SGHDT, CDR2 YYEEEE.

This clone came up once. V is TRBV7-8 and J is TRBJ1-3; D not resolved. Germline V CDR1 and CDR2: SGHVS, FQNEAQ. V was cut by 3 bases and J by 4 bases, with 13 bases left in between. The CDR3 extends over 15 amino acids. CDR3 protein: CASSLEILQGNTIYF. CDR3 coding DNA: TGTGCCAGCAGCTTGGAGATTTTACAAGGAAACACCATATATTTT.

The rearrangement links TRBV29-1 to TRBJ1-1; D possibly corresponds to TRBD1 (5 bases). The length of the CDR3 is 14 residues. V gave up 0 bases and J gave up 6 bases, with 14 bases separating them. Germline loops: CDR1 SQVTM, CDR2 ANQGSEA. The CDR3 nucleotides read TGCAGCGTTGAAGAAGGGGCAGGGAGAGCTGAAGCTTTCTTT. This codes for CSVEEGAGRAEAFF. The full variable domain, in which reference TRBV29-1 and TRBJ1-1 provide the parts outside the CDR3, is SAVISQKPSRDICQRGTSLTIQCQVDSQVTMMFWYRQQPGQSLTLIATANQGSEATYESGFVIDKFPISRPNLTFSTLTVSNMSPEDSSIYLCSVEEGAGRAEAFFGQGTRLTVV.

This clone was observed once. The chain has TRBV4-1 and TRBJ2-3, with TRBD2 matching 9 bases. There are 18 residues in the CDR3. Germline CDR1 is MGHRA and CDR2 is YSYEKL. V lost 4 bases to trimming and J lost 0 bases; unmatched junction nucleotides: 11. Written as DNA, the CDR3 is TGCGCCAGCAGCCCGTTCGAGCGGGGGGTGTCTAGCACAGATACGCAGTATTTT. Protein product: CASSPFERGVSSTDTQYF.

This clone showed up just once. Other DNA sequences of this sample code for an identical CDR3. The chain carries TRBV5-1 and TRBJ1-2; D is undetermined. Per germline, CDR1 SGHRS and CDR2 YFSETQ. The CDR3 is 14 amino acids. Trimming took 0 bases from V and 3 from J, leaving 9 bases between them. CDR3 amino acids: CASSLGTGDYGYTF. The CDR3 region has the DNA TGCGCCAGCAGCTTGGGTACGGGAGACTATGGCTACACCTTC.

This clone was seen only once. The chain links TRBV18 to TRBJ1-3; D remains unclear. The germline V gene has CDR1 KGHSH and CDR2 LQKENI. Trimming cost V 5 bases and J 0 bases, with 11 bases left between them. The CDR3 has 15 amino acids. The CDR3 here is CASSTGTISGNTIYF. The DNA for the CDR3 is TGTGCCAGCTCAACCGGAACCATCTCTGGAAACACCATATATTTT.

V gene TRBV29-1 combines with J gene TRBJ1-1; 7 bases align to TRBD1. Trimming cost V 6 bases and J 0 bases; bases outside gene matches: 4. The CDR3 is 13 residues long. CDR1 and CDR2 (germline): SQVTM, ANQGSEA. The CDR3 loop is CSVRQGLNTEAFF. DNA of the CDR3: TGCAGCGTCCGACAGGGTTTGAACACTGAAGCTTTCTTT. The complete variable domain, with remaining parts taken from reference TRBV29-1 and TRBJ1-1, reads SAVISQKPSRDICQRGTSLTIQCQVDSQVTMMFWYRQQPGQSLTLIATANQGSEATYESGFVIDKFPISRPNLTFSTLTVSNMSPEDSSIYLCSVRQGLNTEAFFGQGTRLTVV.

The chain joins TRBV5-4 to TRBJ1-2, with 9 bases matching TRBD1. Germline CDR1 and CDR2: SGHNT and YYREEE (reference sequence). J was trimmed by 2 bases and V by 4 bases; bases with no gene match: 6. The CDR3 is made up of 15 amino acids. The chain's CDR3 is CASSRGTGPNYGYTF. The CDR3 DNA reads as TGTGCCAGCAGCAGAGGGACAGGGCCGAACTATGGCTACACCTTC. The whole variable domain, filled in from reference TRBV5-4 and TRBJ1-2, reads ETGVTQSPTHLIKTRGQQVTLRCSSQSGHNTVSWYQQALGQGPQFIFQYYREEENGRGNFPPRFSGLQFPNYSSELNVNALELDDSALYLCASSRGTGPNYGYTFGSGTRLTVV.

The rearrangement links TRBV18 to TRBJ1-2; possibly TRBD1 for D (6 bases). Deletions cut 3 bases from V and 1 base from J, with 12 bases between. Germline CDR1 is KGHSH and CDR2 is LQKENI. The CDR3 has 15 residues. CDR3: CASSPRQADNYGYTF. The CDR3 bases are TGTGCCAGCTCACCGAGACAGGCCGATAACTATGGCTACACCTTC. Full variable domain (remainder filled in from reference TRBV18 and TRBJ1-2): NAGVMQNPRHLVRRRGQEARLRCSPMKGHSHVYWYRQLPEEGLKFMVYLQKENIIDESGMPKERFSAEFPKEGPSILRIQQVVRGDSAAYFCASSPRQADNYGYTFGSGTRLTVV.

The rearrangement links TRBV30 to TRBJ2-3; 13 nucleotides match TRBD2. V trimming: 5 bases; J trimming: 2 bases; junction bases outside the gene matches: 7. The V gene's germline CDR1 is GTSNPN and CDR2 SVGIG (reference sequence). The CDR3 sequence is 16 residues long. CDR3 nucleotides: TGTGCCTGGTCTCTTGGGACTAGCGGGGACACAGATACGCAGTATTTT. Translated, it gives CAWSLGTSGDTDTQYF.

CDR3: CASSSPSGGVYNEQFF. The CDR3 DNA sequence: TGTGCCAGCAGCTCCCCTAGCGGGGGGGTATACAATGAGCAGTTCTTC. The chain links TRBV6-6 to TRBJ2-1; 12 positions agree with TRBD2. Looked up from germline, CDR1 is MNHNY and CDR2 is SVGAGI (reference sequence). The trim removed 6 bases at V and 4 bases at J, leaving 7 bases unmatched. The CDR3 has 16 residues.

The chain recombines TRBV19 with TRBJ1-2; TRBD1 matches 7 bases. In germline, CDR1 is LNHDA, CDR2 SQIVND (reference sequence). Trimming at V came to 4 bases and at J to 5 bases, leaving 10 bases not matched to a gene. The CDR3 has 15 residues. CDR3 sequence reads: CASSTQTGARYGYTF. As DNA, the CDR3 is TGTGCCAGTAGTACCCAAACAGGGGCCCGTTATGGCTACACCTTC.

The count of this clone is one. V gene TRBV30 combines with J gene TRBJ1-2; D unresolved. Per germline, CDR1 GTSNPN and CDR2 SVGIG (reference sequence). Trimming left V 2 bases short and J 4 bases short, with 11 bases between. The CDR3 has 13 amino acids. The CDR3, as DNA: TGTGCCTGGAGTCGGGGTCCCCCCTATGGCTACACCTTC. This encodes CAWSRGPPYGYTF.